The clone carrying this T cell receptor beta chain has a count of ten or more. No antigen is known for it. Until they underwent thyroid surgery, no patient had received any treatment. The V end lost 1 base, the J end lost 2 bases, and 19 bases lay between the germline ends. Per germline, CDR1 SNHLY and CDR2 FYNNEI. The CDR3 sequence is 18 residues long. The data were taken from a study of metastatic and nonmetastatic thyroid tumors. On the study more broadly: From malignant and benign thyroid patients, repertoires in blood and in tumor or nodule tissue were compared. Study outcomes and limitations: In blood and tumor, TCR beta diversity was reportedly significantly higher in malignant thyroid tumors than in benign nodules.

In the authors' methods: Clinicopathological groups of papillary thyroid cancer showed CDR3 differences that were used to build a distant-metastasis classifier. Using MiXCR, TCRdb re-called clones from the PCR reads. The V and J calls and clone size are TCRdb's, not the authors'. The sample contains around 19,000 clones, around a third of which appear only once. The sample comprised blood. This chain connects TRBV2 to TRBJ2-3; no definite D call. This receptor was obtained from a female donor with papillary thyroid cancer or a benign thyroid nodule (not recorded which). Some clones in this sample may be carry-over from other donors' samples. Here the CDR3 DNA reads TGTGCCAGCAGTGAAGGCCTCTTGTTTACCCTCTTCACAGATACGCAGTATTTT. Translation gives CASSEGLLFTLFTDTQYF.